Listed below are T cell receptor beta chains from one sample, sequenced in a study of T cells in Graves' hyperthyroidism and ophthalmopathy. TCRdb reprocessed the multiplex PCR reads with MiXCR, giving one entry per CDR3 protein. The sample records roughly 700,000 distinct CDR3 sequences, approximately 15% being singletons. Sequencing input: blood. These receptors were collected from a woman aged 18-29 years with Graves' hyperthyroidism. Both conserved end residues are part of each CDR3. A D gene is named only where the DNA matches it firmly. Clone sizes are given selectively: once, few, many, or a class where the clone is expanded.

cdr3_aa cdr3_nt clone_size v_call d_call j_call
CASSFQGSSPLHF TGTGCCAGCAGCTTTCAGGGGAGTTCACCCCTCCACTTT - TRBV7-8 - TRBJ1-6
CASSDLTASNNSPLHF TGTGCCAGCAGTGACCTTACTGCCAGTAATAATTCACCCCTCCACTTT many TRBV2 - TRBJ1-6
CASRPPGLVRNEQFF TGTGCCAGCAGACCACCCGGACTAGTACGGAATGAGCAGTTCTTC - TRBV7-9 TRBD2 TRBJ2-1
CASSSAGLNNEQFF TGTGCCAGCAGCTCGGCGGGCCTCAACAATGAGCAGTTCTTC many TRBV11-2 - TRBJ2-1
CASTQGSGYTF TGTGCCAGCACCCAGGGATCCGGCTACACCTTC few TRBV6-2/TRBV6-3 - TRBJ1-2
CASSFGTSGPWENEQFF TGTGCCAGCAGCTTTGGGACTAGCGGGCCGTGGGAAAATGAGCAGTTCTTC many TRBV11-1 TRBD2 TRBJ2-1
CAWSFNEKLFF TGTGCCTGGAGTTTTAACGAAAAACTGTTTTTT - TRBV30 - TRBJ1-4
CASGIRDRGNEQYF TGCGCCAGCGGGATCCGGGACAGGGGTAACGAGCAGTACTTC few TRBV5-1 TRBD1 TRBJ2-7
CASSEAGTGVLYEQYF TGTGCCAGCAGTGAAGCCGGGACAGGGGTACTGTACGAGCAGTACTTC many TRBV6-1 TRBD1 TRBJ2-7
CSARPPGGKQFF TGCAGTGCTAGACCGCCTGGCGGGAAGCAGTTCTTC - TRBV20-1 - TRBJ2-1
CSARPGLRVHTQYF TGCAGTGCTAGGCCGGGTCTCAGGGTACATACGCAGTATTTT - TRBV20-1 - TRBJ2-3
CASALSGLAGKAPYEQYF TGTGCCAGCGCTCTTTCGGGACTAGCGGGAAAGGCCCCCTACGAGCAGTACTTC many TRBV12-3/TRBV12-4 TRBD2 TRBJ2-7
CASSPQGVGTEAFF TGTGCCAGTAGTCCCCAGGGTGTGGGCACTGAAGCTTTCTTT many TRBV19 - TRBJ1-1
CASRGQGAGELFF TGTGCCAGCAGAGGACAGGGTGCCGGGGAGCTGTTTTTT many TRBV11-3 TRBD1 TRBJ2-2
CSARDPGRPYNEQFF TGCAGTGCTAGAGATCCCGGGAGGCCCTACAATGAGCAGTTCTTC - TRBV20-1 TRBD2 TRBJ2-1
CASSLVPGRRTDTQYF TGTGCCAGCAGCTTAGTTCCGGGACGGAGAACAGATACGCAGTATTTT many TRBV7-9 - TRBJ2-3
CASTFENTEAFF TGTGCCAGTACCTTCGAGAACACTGAAGCTTTCTTT few TRBV19 - TRBJ1-1
CSAGDRGHLKETQYF TGCAGTGCTGGCGACCGGGGGCATTTGAAAGAGACCCAGTACTTC many TRBV20-1 - TRBJ2-5
CSARASAYNEQFF TGCAGTGCTCGGGCCAGTGCCTACAATGAGCAGTTCTTC many TRBV20-1 - TRBJ2-1
CASSEAAGHTVSSYNSPLHF TGTGCCAGCAGTGAAGCAGCGGGACACACCGTTAGCTCCTATAATTCACCCCTCCACTTT many TRBV6-1 - TRBJ1-6
CASSYGGRGAFF TGTGCCAGCAGTTACGGGGGGCGGGGAGCTTTCTTT many TRBV28 - TRBJ1-1
CASSLPGPRAETQYF TGTGCCAGCAGCCTCCCCGGGCCCCGGGCGGAGACCCAGTACTTC - TRBV6-1 - TRBJ2-5
CSARAGRNTGELFF TGCAGTGCTAGAGCTGGGCGGAACACCGGGGAGCTGTTTTTT few TRBV20-1 - TRBJ2-2
CASSFNPSTGELYEQYF TGTGCCAGCAGCTTTAACCCTTCAACGGGAGAACTGTACGAGCAGTACTTC many TRBV11-2 - TRBJ2-7
CASSVRQGEYEQYF TGCGCCAGCAGCGTACGACAGGGGGAGTACGAGCAGTACTTC few TRBV5-1 TRBD1 TRBJ2-7
CASSLRGERDTQYF TGTGCCAGCAGCTTACGAGGGGAGAGAGATACGCAGTATTTT many TRBV11-3 - TRBJ2-3
CASSLEWPSGRGYEQYF TGTGCCAGCAGCTTAGAGTGGCCTAGCGGGAGGGGGTACGAGCAGTACTTC - TRBV11-1 TRBD2 TRBJ2-7
CASSEVLRLGGETQYF TGTGCCAGCAGTGAGGTGTTGAGGTTGGGTGGAGAGACCCAGTACTTC many TRBV2 - TRBJ2-5
CASGSGAGAGGYTF TGTGCTAGTGGTTCGGGGGCAGGGGCGGGTGGCTACACCTTC many TRBV12-5 - TRBJ1-2
CASSRDEDNEKLFF TGTGCCAGCAGCCGGGACGAAGATAATGAAAAACTGTTTTTT - TRBV7-9 - TRBJ1-4
CASSYSRGGGETQYF TGTGCCAGCAGTTACTCGAGGGGGGGCGGAGAGACCCAGTACTTC many TRBV6-6 - TRBJ2-5
CAWTVRDRGYEQYF TGTGCCTGGACCGTACGGGACAGGGGCTACGAGCAGTACTTC many TRBV30 TRBD1 TRBJ2-7
CASMRGTQETQYF TGTGCCAGCATGAGGGGAACCCAAGAGACCCAGTACTTC many TRBV12-3/TRBV12-4 - TRBJ2-5
CASSGSVAGEDEQFF TGTGCCAGCAGTGGGTCTGTGGCGGGAGAGGATGAGCAGTTCTTC few TRBV6-1 TRBD2 TRBJ2-1
CASSLVAGYHEQYF TGTGCCAGCAGCCTAGTGGCAGGGTACCACGAGCAGTACTTC few TRBV7-8 - TRBJ2-7
CASSPGQGWRNQPQHF TGTGCCAGCAGTCCGGGACAGGGGTGGCGCAATCAGCCCCAGCATTTT many TRBV6-1 TRBD1 TRBJ1-5
CASSLASGTQNEQFF TGCGCCAGCAGCCTCGCATCCGGGACGCAGAATGAGCAGTTCTTC - TRBV4-1 - TRBJ2-1
CASRGAGRMTDTQYF TGTGCCAGCAGGGGTGCCGGGAGAATGACAGATACGCAGTATTTT - TRBV28 - TRBJ2-3
CASSLVGTSGWESYNEQFF TGTGCCAGCAGCTTAGTCGGGACTAGCGGGTGGGAATCCTACAATGAGCAGTTCTTC few TRBV7-2 TRBD2 TRBJ2-1
CASSARAPDNSPLHF TGCGCCAGCAGCGCCCGGGCCCCAGACAATTCACCCCTCCACTTT - TRBV5-1 - TRBJ1-6
CASSPRADYGYTF TGTGCCAGCAGCCCCCGGGCCGACTATGGCTACACCTTC many TRBV3-1 - TRBJ1-2
CAWTRANTGELFF TGTGCCTGGACCAGGGCGAACACCGGGGAGCTGTTTTTT many TRBV30 - TRBJ2-2
CASSQGGRSLAKNIQYF TGCGCCAGCAGCCAAGGGGGGAGAAGCCTAGCCAAAAACATTCAGTACTTC - TRBV4-1 - TRBJ2-4
CASSLRGDFPADTQYF TGTGCCAGCAGCTTACGGGGGGACTTCCCGGCGGATACGCAGTATTTT many TRBV7-3 TRBD2 TRBJ2-3
CASSLGLAGRGSQFF TGTGCCAGCAGCTTGGGACTAGCGGGACGGGGAAGCCAGTTCTTC - TRBV5-4 TRBD2 TRBJ2-1
CASSLHRASGGDEQFF TGTGCCAGCAGTTTACACAGGGCTAGCGGAGGGGATGAGCAGTTCTTC many TRBV12-3/TRBV12-4 - TRBJ2-1
CAWSSPGTSGGGTQYF TGTGCCTGGAGTTCCCCGGGGACTAGCGGAGGGGGGACCCAGTACTTC - TRBV30 TRBD2 TRBJ2-5
CASSGILVREQFF TGCGCCAGCAGCGGGATCCTCGTTCGGGAGCAGTTCTTC few TRBV5-1 - TRBJ2-1
CSVTGHDSYNEQFF TGCAGCGTGACAGGGCATGACTCCTACAATGAGCAGTTCTTC many TRBV29-1 TRBD1 TRBJ2-1
CSIDPIGLIDTQYF TGCAGCATTGACCCAATCGGACTCATAGATACGCAGTATTTT - TRBV29-1 - TRBJ2-3
CASSQDPTGGQPQHF TGCGCCAGCAGCCAAGACCCCACAGGGGGACAGCCCCAGCATTTT few TRBV4-1 TRBD1 TRBJ1-5
CASSRGQLEEQYF TGCGCCAGCAGCCGAGGACAGTTGGAAGAGCAGTACTTC once TRBV7-9 - TRBJ2-7
CASRPAGPENQPQHF TGTGCCAGCAGACCCGCGGGCCCAGAGAATCAGCCCCAGCATTTT - TRBV6-1 - TRBJ1-5
CSARPPERDSAYEQYF TGCAGTGCTAGGCCCCCCGAGCGGGATTCGGCCTACGAGCAGTACTTC few TRBV20-1 TRBD2 TRBJ2-7
CATSELQVQTNYGYTF TGTGCCACCAGTGAACTACAGGTCCAGACTAACTATGGCTACACCTTC many TRBV24-1 - TRBJ1-2
CASSFLAGEGNEQFF TGCGCCAGCAGCTTCCTAGCGGGAGAAGGCAATGAGCAGTTCTTC - TRBV5-1 TRBD2 TRBJ2-1
CASSVDRAGGLYEQYF TGTGCCAGCAGCGTAGATCGAGCGGGAGGCCTCTACGAGCAGTACTTC few TRBV9 TRBD2 TRBJ2-7